Detailed here is one TCR beta chain. The CDR3 runs to 11 residues. CDR1 and CDR2 (germline): LNHDA, SQIVND (reference sequence). The TRB libraries of cDNA were built by UMI-labeled 5' RACE. TCRdb reworked the 5' RACE reads into one entry per CDR3 protein, no DNA. The table counts around 81,000 distinct CDR3 sequences; around 1.4% lies in the top ten. The entry originates in a study of CXCR3-negative and CXCR3-positive naive CD8 T cells. Cells classed as naive CD8+ T cells were CD45RO-CCR7+CD27+CD95-. Sequenced sample: naive CXCR3- CD8+ T cells from blood. Subset defined: CD45RO-CCR7+CD27+CD95- naive CD8+ T cells lacking CXCR3 (TNR3-). The clonotype comes from a human donor in good health. Some clones in this sample may be carry-over from other donors' samples. V is TRBV19 and J is TRBJ2-2. This CDR3 is CASTMAGELFF.